These 14 T cell receptor beta chains were all obtained from the same sample, sequenced in a study of response to subunit inactivated influenza vaccine. TCRdb re-analysed the RT-PCR reads in MiXCR, keeping a single row per CDR3 protein. Here the sample spans hundreds of thousands of distinct CDR3 sequences, around 20% being singletons. Source: PBMCs from blood, taken 4 to 6 days after vaccination. These receptor sequences come from a man in his fifties or sixties who received an inactivated influenza vaccine.

Many counts were recorded for this clonotype. V usage is TRBV12-3 or TRBV12-4 and J usage is TRBJ1-1; D call uncertain. CDR3 length: 11 amino acids. V was shortened by 3 bases and J by 6 bases, with 5 bases between the two germline ends. CDR3: CASSLSAEAFF. For the CDR3, the DNA is TGTGCCAGCAGTTTGAGCGCTGAAGCTTTCTTT.

This clonotype was seen more than once but under ten times. The chain couples TRBV7-2 to TRBJ2-5, with D uncertain. Trimming took 5 bases from V and 5 from J, leaving 18 bases between them. The V gene's germline CDR1 is SGHTA and CDR2 FQGNSA. CDR3 length: 15 amino acids. The CDR3 here is CASSDLIAVRETQYF. The CDR3 region has the DNA TGTGCCAGCAGCGATCTTATCGCGGTCCGGGAGACCCAGTACTTC.

In its sample, this clonotype was seen many times. The CDR3 DNA reads as TGTGCCACCAGTGACACAAAAAGGGCAGGGCTCGATGAGCAGTTCTTC. Residues: CATSDTKRAGLDEQFF. The chain is built from TRBV24-1 and TRBJ2-1; a weak D match, TRBD1 (5 bases). V lost 4 bases and J lost 8, with 20 bases in between. Germline V gene data show CDR1 as KGHDR and CDR2 as SFDVKD. There are 16 residues in the CDR3.

The chain couples TRBV5-4 to TRBJ2-1; D is unresolved. The V end lost 4 bases, the J end lost 1 base, and 15 bases lay between the germline ends. The length of the CDR3 is 16 residues. Germline values: CDR1 SGHNT, CDR2 YYREEE (reference sequence). The CDR3 sequence is CASSLQKYTSYNEQFF. CDR3 sequence (DNA): TGTGCCAGCAGCCTGCAAAAGTACACGTCCTACAATGAGCAGTTCTTC.

This clonotype came up many times. The rearrangement links TRBV10-3 to TRBJ2-5; 13 bases map to TRBD2. The CDR3 is 13 amino acids. CDR1 and CDR2 from the germline V gene are ENHRY and SYGVKD. V was clipped by 10 bases and J by 4 bases; unmatched bases: 3. In nucleotides, the CDR3 is TGTGCCACCGGACTAGCGGGAGCAGAGACCCAGTACTTC. Translation gives CATGLAGAETQYF.

The J gene is TRBJ1-6, the V gene TRBV20-1; 7 bases agree with TRBD1. V lost 1 base, J lost 4 bases, and 10 bases stayed unmatched. Germline lookup yields CDR1 DFQATT and CDR2 SNEGSKA (reference sequence). The CDR3 totals 17 residues. The CDR3 DNA is TGCAGTGCTAGAGTTACAGGGGAATGGCGGTATAATTCACCCCTCCACTTT. This gives the protein CSARVTGEWRYNSPLHF.

The chain links TRBV25-1 to TRBJ2-3; D possibly uses TRBD1 or TRBD2 (7 bases each). The CDR3 covers 18 residues. V lost 10 bases, J lost 1 base, and 27 bases lay in between. Per germline, CDR1 MGHDK and CDR2 SYGVNS. This CDR3 is CATLGGTVVRRGTDTQYF. CDR3 nucleotide sequence: TGTGCCACCCTGGGGGGGACAGTCGTCCGGAGAGGCACAGATACGCAGTATTTT.

The chain couples TRBV6-1 to TRBJ1-1, with a weak D call TRBD1 (5 bases). The germline V gene encodes CDR1 MNHNS and CDR2 SASEGT. V was trimmed by 8 bases and J by 0 bases, leaving 16 bases between them. The length of the CDR3 is 15 residues. CDR3 nucleotides: TGTGCCAGCCGGGCCCCGGCAGGGATGAACACTGAAGCTTTCTTT. This codes for CASRAPAGMNTEAFF.

The genes are TRBV12-3 or TRBV12-4 and TRBJ2-3; 9 nucleotides match TRBD1. This CDR3 region has 17 residues. Trimming removed 1 base from V and 4 bases from J; junction bases left unmatched: 9. CDR3 DNA sequence: TGTGCCAGCAGTTTAGGCCAGGGGACAGGGCTTGCAGATACGCAGTATTTT. This gives the protein CASSLGQGTGLADTQYF.

This clonotype was counted a single time. The chain employs TRBV5-6 and TRBJ2-1, with D possibly called TRBD1 or TRBD2 (5 bases each). Germline assignment: CDR1 SGHDT and CDR2 YYEEEE. V shed 4 bases and J shed 7 bases, with 21 bases lying between them. This CDR3 contains 16 residues. DNA of the CDR3: TGTGCCAGCAGCCCTACTAGAGGGGCCTTTTTGAATGAGCAGTTCTTC. Translated: CASSPTRGAFLNEQFF.

The chain combines TRBV7-2 with TRBJ1-2; no firm D call. Germline V gives CDR1 SGHTA, CDR2 FQGNSA. The CDR3 contains 13 residues. The V and J ends lost 0 bases and 7 bases respectively, with 9 bases between them. CDR3 residues: CASSLAYAGGYTF. In nucleotides, the CDR3 is TGTGCCAGCAGCTTAGCGTACGCCGGTGGCTACACCTTC.

This clonotype was seen a handful of times. V usage is TRBV7-9 and J usage is TRBJ1-4; 7 nucleotides align to TRBD1. With V trimmed by 5 bases and J by 13 bases, 4 bases remained unmatched. CDR1 is SEHNR and CDR2 is FQNEAQ in the germline V gene (reference sequence). This CDR3 spans 11 amino acids. The CDR3 sequence is CASSTRQGLFF. DNA for the CDR3: TGTGCCAGCAGCACGAGACAGGGACTGTTTTTT.

Here the CDR3 reads CASSLRQGPSHTGELFF. The CDR3 DNA follows: TGTGCCAGCAGCTTACGCCAGGGGCCCAGTCACACCGGGGAGCTGTTTTTT. The genes are TRBV7-9 and TRBJ2-2; tentative D call: TRBD1 (6 bases). Trimming took off 2 bases at V and 3 bases at J, with 16 bases between the two ends. Germline V gene sequence: CDR1 SEHNR, CDR2 FQNEAQ (reference sequence). The CDR3 has 17 amino acids.

J is TRBJ1-4 and V is TRBV6-5; D is unclear. The CDR3 spans 15 residues. CDR1 and CDR2 (germline): MNHEY, SVGAGI. V lost 0 bases to trimming and J lost 7 bases, with 12 bases between them. The CDR3 sequence is CASSYSGRPSEKLFF. The CDR3, as DNA: TGTGCCAGCAGTTACTCAGGACGTCCAAGTGAAAAACTGTTTTTT.